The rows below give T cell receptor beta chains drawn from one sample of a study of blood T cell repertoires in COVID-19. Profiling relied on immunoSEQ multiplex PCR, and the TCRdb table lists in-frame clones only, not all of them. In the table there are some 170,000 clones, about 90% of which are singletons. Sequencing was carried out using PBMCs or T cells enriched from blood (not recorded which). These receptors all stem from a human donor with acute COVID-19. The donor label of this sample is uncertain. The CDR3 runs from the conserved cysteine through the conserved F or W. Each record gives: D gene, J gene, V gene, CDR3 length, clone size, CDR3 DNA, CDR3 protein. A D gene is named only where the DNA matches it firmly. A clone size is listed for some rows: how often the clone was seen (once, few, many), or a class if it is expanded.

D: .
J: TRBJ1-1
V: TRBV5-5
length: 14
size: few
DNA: TGTGCCAGCAGCTTAGGCGCGCGGGACACTGAAGCTTTCTTT
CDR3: CASSLGARDTEAFF

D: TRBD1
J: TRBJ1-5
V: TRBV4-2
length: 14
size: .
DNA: TGTGCCAGCAGCCTTGGGACAGGGGGGCAGCCCCAGCATTTT
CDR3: CASSLGTGGQPQHF

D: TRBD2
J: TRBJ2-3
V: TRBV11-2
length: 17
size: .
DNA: TGTGCCAGCAGCTCGCTTTTAAGCGGGGGGCTCGTCGCTACGCAGTATTTT
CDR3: CASSSLLSGGLVATQYF

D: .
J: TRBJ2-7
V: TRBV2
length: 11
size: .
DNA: TGTGCCAGCAGTTATCAGTACGAGCAGTACTTC
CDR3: CASSYQYEQYF

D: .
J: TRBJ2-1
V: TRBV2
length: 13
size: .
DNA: TGTGCCAGCAGTTCTAGGGGTTACAATGAGCAGTTCTTC
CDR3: CASSSRGYNEQFF

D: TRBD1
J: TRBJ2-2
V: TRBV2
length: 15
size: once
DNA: TGTGCCAGCGTACCCGACAGGGGGCGTGACGGGGAGCTGTTTTTT
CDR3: CASVPDRGRDGELFF

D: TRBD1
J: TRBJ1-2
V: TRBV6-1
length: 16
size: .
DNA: TGTGCCAGCAGTGAATTCCCCTCGAGCAGGGGGAATGGCTACACCTTC
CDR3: CASSEFPSSRGNGYTF

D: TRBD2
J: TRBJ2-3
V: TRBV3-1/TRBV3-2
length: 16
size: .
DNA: TGTGCCAGCAGCCTGGGACTAGCGGGGGTCACAGATACGCAGTATTTT
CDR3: CASSLGLAGVTDTQYF

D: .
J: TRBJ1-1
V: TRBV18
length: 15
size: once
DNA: TGTGCCAGCTCACCAACAGGGAAGTGGAACACTGAAGCTTTCTTT
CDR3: CASSPTGKWNTEAFF

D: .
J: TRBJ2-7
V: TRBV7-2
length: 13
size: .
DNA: TGTGCCAGCAGCAACGGTCCTGTGAACGAGCAGTACTTC
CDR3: CASSNGPVNEQYF

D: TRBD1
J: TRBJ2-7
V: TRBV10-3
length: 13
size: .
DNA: TGTGCCATTCAACAGGGGACCTCGCGCGAGCAGTACTTC
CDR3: CAIQQGTSREQYF

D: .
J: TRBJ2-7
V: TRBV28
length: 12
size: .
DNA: TGTGCCAGCAGTTTAAGCCGCTACGAGCAGTACTTC
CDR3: CASSLSRYEQYF

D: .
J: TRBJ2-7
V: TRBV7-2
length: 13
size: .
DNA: TGTGCCAGCAGCTTAGTGAGCACCTACGAGCAGTACTTC
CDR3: CASSLVSTYEQYF

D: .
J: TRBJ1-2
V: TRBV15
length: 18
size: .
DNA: TGTGCCACCAGCCCCGACGGGGGTCCACCCGCGAAATTCTATGGCTACACCTTC
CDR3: CATSPDGGPPAKFYGYTF

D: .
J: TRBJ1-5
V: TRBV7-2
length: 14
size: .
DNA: TGTGCCAGCAGCCCGGGGGAGCTTCAGGAGCCCCAGCATTTT
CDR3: CASSPGELQEPQHF

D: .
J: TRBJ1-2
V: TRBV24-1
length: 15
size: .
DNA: TGTGCCACCAGTGGACACCGGGACACTAACTATGGCTACACCTTC
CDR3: CATSGHRDTNYGYTF

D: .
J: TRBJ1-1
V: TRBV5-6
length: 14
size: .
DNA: TGTGCCAGCAGCTACGGGACACCGAACACTGAAGCTTTCTTT
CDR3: CASSYGTPNTEAFF

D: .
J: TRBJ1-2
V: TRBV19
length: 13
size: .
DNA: TGTGCCAGTAAAATACAGGGCGCCTATGGCTACACCTTC
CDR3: CASKIQGAYGYTF

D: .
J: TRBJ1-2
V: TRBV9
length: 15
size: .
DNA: TGTGCCAGCAGCTCCAGCGGCAGGGGCGTTTATGGCTACACCTTC
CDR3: CASSSSGRGVYGYTF

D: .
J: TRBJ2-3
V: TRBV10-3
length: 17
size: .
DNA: TGTGCCATCAGTGACTCTCTAGCTCCCTCTAGCACAGATACGCAGTATTTT
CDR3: CAISDSLAPSSTDTQYF

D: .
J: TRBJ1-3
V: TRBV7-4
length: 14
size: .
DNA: TGTGCCACCCCGCGGGGGGACGCCCCGGACACCATATATTTT
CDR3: CATPRGDAPDTIYF

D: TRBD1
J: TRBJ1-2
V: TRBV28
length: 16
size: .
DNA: TGTGCCAGCAGTTACTCTTCCAGGGGGCGCGAAAATGGCTACACCTTC
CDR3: CASSYSSRGRENGYTF

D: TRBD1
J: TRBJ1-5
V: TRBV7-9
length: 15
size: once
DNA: TGTGCCAGCAGCTTAGTCGGGACAGGAAATCAGCCCCAGCATTTT
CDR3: CASSLVGTGNQPQHF

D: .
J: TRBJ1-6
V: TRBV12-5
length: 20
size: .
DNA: TGTGCTAGTGGTTTGGTGAGCAGCCCAAGAGGGTCGGGGAGGAATTCACCCCTCCACTTT
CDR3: CASGLVSSPRGSGRNSPLHF

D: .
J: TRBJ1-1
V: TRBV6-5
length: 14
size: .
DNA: TGTGCCAGCAGTTCGAGATTAATGAACACTGAAGCTTTCTTT
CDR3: CASSSRLMNTEAFF

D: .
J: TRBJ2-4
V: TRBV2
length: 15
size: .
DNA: TGTGCCAGCAGTGAAGATCAGGGGCTGAGGAACATTCAGTACTTC
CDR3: CASSEDQGLRNIQYF

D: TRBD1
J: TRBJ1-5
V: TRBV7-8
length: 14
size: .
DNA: TGTGCCAGCAGCCAGGACAGGGCGAATCAGCCCCAGCATTTT
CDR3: CASSQDRANQPQHF

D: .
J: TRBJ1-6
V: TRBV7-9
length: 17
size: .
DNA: TGTGCCACCACAGCTTCTGGCGGAAACTCCTATAATTCACCCCTCCACTTT
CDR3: CATTASGGNSYNSPLHF

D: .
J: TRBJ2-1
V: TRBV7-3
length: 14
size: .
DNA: TGTGCCAGCAGCTTAAATACTAGGATCGATGAGCAGTTCTTC
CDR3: CASSLNTRIDEQFF

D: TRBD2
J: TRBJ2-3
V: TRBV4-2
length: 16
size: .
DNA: TGTGCCAGCAGCCAAGCCCCTAGCGGGGGGCAGCATACGCAGTATTTT
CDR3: CASSQAPSGGQHTQYF

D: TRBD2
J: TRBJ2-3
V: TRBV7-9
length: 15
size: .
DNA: TGTGCCAGCACCTTCAGCCGGGGGGGCCCCGATACGCAGTATTTT
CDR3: CASTFSRGGPDTQYF

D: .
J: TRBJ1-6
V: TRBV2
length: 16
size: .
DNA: TGTGCCAGCAGCGAGGCGGGACCGCCATTTGGGTCACCCCTCCACTTT
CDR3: CASSEAGPPFGSPLHF

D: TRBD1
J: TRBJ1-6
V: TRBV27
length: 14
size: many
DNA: TGTGCCAGCAGTTTAACAGGGGGCTTAACACCCCTCCACTTT
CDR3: CASSLTGGLTPLHF

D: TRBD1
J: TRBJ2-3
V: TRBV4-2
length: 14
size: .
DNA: TGTGCCAGCACCCGGGACAGAGACACAGATACGCAGTATTTT
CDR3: CASTRDRDTDTQYF

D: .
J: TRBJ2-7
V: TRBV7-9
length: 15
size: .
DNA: TGTGCCAGCAGCTCCCCGAGGGGGGGCGCCTACGAGCAGTACTTC
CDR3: CASSSPRGGAYEQYF

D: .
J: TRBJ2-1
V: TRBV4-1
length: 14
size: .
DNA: TGCGCCAGCAGCCCCGCCGGAAGGAGGGATGAGCAGTTCTTC
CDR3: CASSPAGRRDEQFF

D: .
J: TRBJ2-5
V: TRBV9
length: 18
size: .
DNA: TGTGCCAGCAGCGTAGAGGGATGGGACACTAAGAACCAAGAGACCCAGTACTTC
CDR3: CASSVEGWDTKNQETQYF

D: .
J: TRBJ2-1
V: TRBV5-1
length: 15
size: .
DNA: TGCGCCAGCAGCTTGGTGACAGCCTTAATTAATGAGCAGTTCTTC
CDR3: CASSLVTALINEQFF

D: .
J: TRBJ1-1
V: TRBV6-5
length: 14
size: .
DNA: TGTGCCAGCAGTCCCTCTGTCTACGCGGGGGTGGCTTTCTTT
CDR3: CASSPSVYAGVAFF

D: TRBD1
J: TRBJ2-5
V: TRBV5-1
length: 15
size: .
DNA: TGCGCCAGCAGTAGATCAGGGGGCCAAGGAGAGACCCAGTACTTC
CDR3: CASSRSGGQGETQYF

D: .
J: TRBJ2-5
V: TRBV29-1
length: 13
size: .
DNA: TGCAGCGCAATGGGGGGGGCCCTGGAGACCCAGTACTTC
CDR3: CSAMGGALETQYF

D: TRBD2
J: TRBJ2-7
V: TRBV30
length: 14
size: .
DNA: TGTGCCTGGTCAATATGGGGACTACATTACGAGCAGTACTTC
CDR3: CAWSIWGLHYEQYF

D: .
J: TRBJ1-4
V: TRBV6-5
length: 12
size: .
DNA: TGTGCCAGCAGTAAATCCCAGGAAAAACTGTTTTTT
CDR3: CASSKSQEKLFF

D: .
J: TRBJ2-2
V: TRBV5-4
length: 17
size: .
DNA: TGTGCCAGCAGCTCCTATCCGGGACACCCGAACACCGGGGAGCTGTTTTTT
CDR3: CASSSYPGHPNTGELFF

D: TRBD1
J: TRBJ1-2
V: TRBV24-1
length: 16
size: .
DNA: TGTGCCACCAGTGATTCAGGGCGACAGGGGGCCAATGGCTACACCTTC
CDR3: CATSDSGRQGANGYTF

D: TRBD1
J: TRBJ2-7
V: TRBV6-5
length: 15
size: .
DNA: TGTGCCAGCAGCCCCGGACAGGACGCCTCCTACGAGCAGTACTTC
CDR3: CASSPGQDASYEQYF

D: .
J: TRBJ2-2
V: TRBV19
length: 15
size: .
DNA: TGTGCCAGTAGTATAGTGGGGCCGAACACCGGGGAGCTGTTTTTT
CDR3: CASSIVGPNTGELFF

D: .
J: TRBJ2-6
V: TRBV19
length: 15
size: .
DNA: TGTGCCAGTAGTCCAGAAAGCTCTGGGGCCAACGTCCTGACTTTC
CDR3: CASSPESSGANVLTF

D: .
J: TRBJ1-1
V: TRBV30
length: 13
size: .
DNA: TGTGCCTGGAGTGCACAGAAACAGACGGAAGCTTTCTTT
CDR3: CAWSAQKQTEAFF